The 20 T cell receptor beta chains in this list originate from one sample, sequenced in a study of blood T cells in healthy people across ages. PCR was performed a second time for about 6 to 12 cycles using a sample-barcoded 5' primer and a J-beta primer mix. TCRdb ran MiXCR on the 5' RACE reads and lists one entry per CDR3 protein. The sample shows under 850,000 distinct CDR3 sequences, roughly 34% of them seen only once. Sequenced: blood. The receptors were sampled from a man younger than 30 in good health.

The gene calls are TRBV21-1 and TRBJ1-6; TRBD1 reflects the table's D call only, with no check against the DNA. TRBV21-1 is a pseudogene segment. The CDR3 contains 18 residues. This CDR3 reads CASGQPGQGSSYNSPLHF. For the CDR3, the DNA is TGTGCCAGCGGACAACCGGGACAGGGGAGCTCCTATAATTCACCCCTCCACTTT.

The chain joins TRBV25-1 to TRBJ1-4; 7 nucleotides match TRBD1. Germline V lookup: CDR1 MGHDK, CDR2 SYGVNS. The V segment lost 4 bases and the J segment 5 bases; nucleotides outside the gene matches: 10. The CDR3 covers 16 residues. The CDR3 sequence: CASSGGRDSENEKLFF. The DNA for the CDR3 is TGTGCCAGCAGTGGGGGCCGGGACAGCGAAAATGAAAAACTGTTTTTT.

This clonotype was counted once. A much larger clonotype is one base distant, so this may be a read error. The chain uses TRBV29-1 and TRBJ2-1; TRBD1 aligns across 7 bases. V trimming: 7 bases; J trimming: 12 bases; junction bases outside the gene matches: 9. The CDR3 totals 11 residues. CDR1 and CDR2 from the germline V gene are SQVTM and ANQGSEA. The CDR3 loop reads CSEMTGLGQFF. DNA for the CDR3: TGCAGCGAGATGACAGGGTTAGGGCAGTTCTTC.

In this sample, this clonotype turned up a few times. The chain carries TRBV5-1 and TRBJ1-1; a possible D gene is TRBD1 (6 bases). There are 15 residues in the CDR3. V was pared by 0 bases and J by 0 bases, with 9 bases between. Germline CDR1 SGHRS, CDR2 YFSETQ. CDR3 DNA: TGCGCCAGCAGCTTGGGGGGACATCTGAACACTGAAGCTTTCTTT. It specifies CASSLGGHLNTEAFF.

As for this clonotype: One base away lies a much larger clone, so this may be a sequencing read error. V gene TRBV3-1 combines with J gene TRBJ2-1, with D unresolved. The CDR3 is 13 amino acids. Germline V gene sequence: CDR1 LGHDT, CDR2 YNNKEL (reference sequence). The CDR3 region has the DNA TGTACCAGCAGCCAAGCCCGCTACAATGAGCAGTTCTTC. Encoded protein: CTSSQARYNEQFF.

The chain carries TRBV6-2 or TRBV6-3 and TRBJ2-1, with 9 nucleotides matching TRBD1. V trimming: 5 bases; J trimming: 9 bases; junction bases outside the gene matches: 5. The CDR3 is 13 residues long. Germline V lookup: CDR1 MNHEY, CDR2 SVGEGT. The CDR3 here is CASSGTGTGEQFF. CDR3 nucleotide sequence: TGTGCCAGCAGTGGGACAGGGACTGGTGAGCAGTTCTTC.

The chain has TRBV4-2 and TRBJ2-1, with D hard to call. The CDR3 has 16 residues. Looked up from germline, CDR1 is LGHNA and CDR2 is YNFKEQ. Trimming pared 3 bases from V and 0 bases from J, leaving 12 bases between. The CDR3 DNA reads as TGTGCCAGCAGCCAGGACGGACGGAGCTCCTACAATGAGCAGTTCTTC. Protein product: CASSQDGRSSYNEQFF.

As concerns this clonotype: Given a much more abundant clone one base away, this may be a read error. The V call is TRBV7-9, the J call TRBJ1-2; TRBD1 matches 7 bases. This CDR3 is 16 amino acids long. Trimming took 2 bases from V and 0 from J; bases not matched to a gene: 6. Per germline, CDR1 SEHNR and CDR2 FQNEAQ (reference sequence). CDR3 nucleotide sequence: TGTGCCAGCAGCTTACCTGTGGACAGGTCTAACTATGGCTACACCTTC. It codes for CASSLPVDRSNYGYTF.

The chain carries TRBV3-1 and TRBJ2-1, with 7 bases that match TRBD2. The CDR3 is 16 residues long. Germline V gene sequence: CDR1 LGHDT, CDR2 YNNKEL (reference sequence). V trimming: 7 bases; J trimming: 2 bases; junction bases outside the gene matches: 11. The CDR3 DNA follows: TGTGCCAGCAAAGTTGGGGGAGGGAACGCCTACAATGAGCAGTTCTTC. It is translated as CASKVGGGNAYNEQFF.

Note on this clonotype: A read error may explain this, as a much larger clone is one base away. This chain connects TRBV10-3 to TRBJ2-1; 9 bases are shared with TRBD1. Germline V gene data show CDR1 as ENHRY and CDR2 as SYGVKD. The CDR3 loop spans 17 amino acids. CDR3 sequence (DNA): TGTGCCATCAGGAGGGTGGGAACAGGGGGCTCCTACAATAAGCAGTTCTTC. It encodes CAIRRVGTGGSYNKQFF.

In the case of this clonotype: A much more abundant neighbour one base away suggests this may be a read error. The V gene is TRBV5-1, the J gene TRBJ1-2; no firm D call. Germline lookup yields CDR1 SGHRS and CDR2 YFSETQ. The CDR3 is 12 amino acids. Here the CDR3 DNA reads TGCGCCAGCAGCTTGGACCCGTCTGGCGACACCTTC. As protein: CASSLDPSGDTF. Combining the CDR3 with reference TRBV5-1 and TRBJ1-2 gives the whole variable domain KAGVTQTPRYLIKTRGQQVTLSCSPISGHRSVSWYQQTPGQGLQFLFEYFSETQRNKGNFPGRFSGRQFSNSRSEMNVSTLELGDSALYLCASSLDPSGDTFGSGTRLTVV.

Ten or more counts support this clonotype. The J gene is TRBJ1-1, the V gene TRBV4-1, with 12 bases identical to TRBD1. The V gene end was trimmed by 3 bases and the J gene end by 5 bases; junction bases not matched to a gene: 7. The germline gives CDR1 MGHRA, CDR2 YSYEKL. There are 16 residues in the CDR3. CDR3 in DNA: TGCGCCAGCAGCCAGGGGACAGGGGGCGCGAGAACTGAAGCTTTCTTT. Translation gives CASSQGTGGARTEAFF.

This chain uses TRBV20-1 with TRBJ1-5, with 8 bases aligning to TRBD1. Per the germline V gene, CDR1 is DFQATT and CDR2 is SNEGSKA (reference sequence). This CDR3 has 15 residues. V shed 0 bases, J shed 6 bases, and the junction held 7 bases outside the gene matches. CDR3 in amino acids: CSARDGQGGGQPQHF. The CDR3 DNA reads TGCAGTGCTAGAGATGGACAGGGTGGCGGTCAGCCCCAGCATTTT.

This clonotype was detected a few times. The CDR3 region has the DNA TGTGCCAGCAGTTCAAGAAGCGGTTACAATGAGCAGTTCTTC. Protein: CASSSRSGYNEQFF. The chain carries TRBV6-5 and TRBJ2-1; D perhaps matches TRBD2 (5 bases). The ends were cut back, 4 bases at V and 4 bases at J, with 11 bases in the middle. The germline V gene encodes CDR1 MNHEY and CDR2 SVGAGI. The CDR3 is 14 residues long.

This clonotype was observed a few times. V gene TRBV5-5 combines with J gene TRBJ2-3; D is possibly TRBD1 (5 bases). The V gene lost 8 bases and the J gene lost 6 bases, with 10 bases spanning the gap. Germline values: CDR1 SGHKS, CDR2 YYEKEE (reference sequence). This CDR3 spans 11 amino acids. CDR3 nucleotide sequence: TGTGCCAGTGCAGGGCGGGATACGCAGTATTTT. Residues: CASAGRDTQYF.

The chain carries TRBV2 and TRBJ1-5; no definite D call. The CDR3 contains 14 residues. Per the germline V gene, CDR1 is SNHLY and CDR2 is FYNNEI. Trimming cost V 8 bases and J 0 bases, with 11 bases left between them. Here the CDR3 DNA reads TGTGCCAGCGCCCGAGGGAATAGCAATCAGCCCCAGCATTTT. It codes for CASARGNSNQPQHF.

The CDR3 coding sequence is TGCAGTGCTAGAGCTGGGGGGATAAACATTCAGTACTTC. The encoded protein is CSARAGGINIQYF. The gene calls are TRBV20-1 and TRBJ2-4, with D possibly matching TRBD2 (6 bases). CDR1 DFQATT and CDR2 SNEGSKA come from the germline V gene (reference sequence). The CDR3 covers 13 residues. Trimming shortened V by 1 base and J by 6 bases, and 10 bases separated the two germline ends.

The chain uses TRBV4-1 and TRBJ2-3, with a weak D call TRBD2 (7 bases). Trimming left V 4 bases short and J 4 bases short, with 27 bases between. CDR1 is MGHRA, CDR2 YSYEKL, per germline. The CDR3 covers 19 residues. In nucleotides, the CDR3 is TGCGCCAGCAGCCTTAAAGTGGGGCGAGGGGGGGGTGGATCAGATACGCAGTATTTT. Translating gives CASSLKVGRGGGGSDTQYF.

The chain uses TRBV20-1 and TRBJ2-7, with 9 bases lining up with TRBD1. Judging by the DNA end, TRBJ2-5 fits better; the J call may be wrong. Germline CDR1 is DFQATT and CDR2 is SNEGSKA (reference sequence). The CDR3 spans 16 residues. The CDR3 protein is CSALRTGAGRVKTQYF. The CDR3 DNA reads as TGCAGTGCTCTTCGGACAGGGGCGGGTAGGGTTAAGACCCAGTACTTC.

The rearrangement links TRBV7-3 to TRBJ2-1; D unresolved. Trimming took off 3 bases at V and 6 bases at J, with 15 bases between the two ends. CDR1 and CDR2 from the germline V gene are SGHTA and FQGTGA. This CDR3 is built from 15 residues. The CDR3 nucleotides read TGTGCCAGCAGCTTGGCTCTAGAACCAAGCAATGAGCAGTTCTTC. Translating gives CASSLALEPSNEQFF.